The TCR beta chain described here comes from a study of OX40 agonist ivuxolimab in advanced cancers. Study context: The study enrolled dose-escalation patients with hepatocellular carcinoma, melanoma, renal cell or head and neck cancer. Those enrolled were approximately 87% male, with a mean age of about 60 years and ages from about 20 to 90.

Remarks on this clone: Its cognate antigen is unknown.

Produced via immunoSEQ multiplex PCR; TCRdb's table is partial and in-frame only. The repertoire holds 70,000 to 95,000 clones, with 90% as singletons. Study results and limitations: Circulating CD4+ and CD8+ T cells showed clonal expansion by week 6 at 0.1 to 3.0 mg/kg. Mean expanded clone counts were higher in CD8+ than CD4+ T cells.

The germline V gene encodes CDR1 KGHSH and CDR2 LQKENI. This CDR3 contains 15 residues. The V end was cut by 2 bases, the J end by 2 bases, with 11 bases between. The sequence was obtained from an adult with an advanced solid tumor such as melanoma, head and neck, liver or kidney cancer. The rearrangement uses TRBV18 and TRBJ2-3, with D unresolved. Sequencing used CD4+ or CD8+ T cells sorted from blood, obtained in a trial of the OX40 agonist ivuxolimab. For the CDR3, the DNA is TGTGCCAGCTCACCAGAGCGACTCCCCACAGATACGCAGTATTTT. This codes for CASSPERLPTDTQYF.